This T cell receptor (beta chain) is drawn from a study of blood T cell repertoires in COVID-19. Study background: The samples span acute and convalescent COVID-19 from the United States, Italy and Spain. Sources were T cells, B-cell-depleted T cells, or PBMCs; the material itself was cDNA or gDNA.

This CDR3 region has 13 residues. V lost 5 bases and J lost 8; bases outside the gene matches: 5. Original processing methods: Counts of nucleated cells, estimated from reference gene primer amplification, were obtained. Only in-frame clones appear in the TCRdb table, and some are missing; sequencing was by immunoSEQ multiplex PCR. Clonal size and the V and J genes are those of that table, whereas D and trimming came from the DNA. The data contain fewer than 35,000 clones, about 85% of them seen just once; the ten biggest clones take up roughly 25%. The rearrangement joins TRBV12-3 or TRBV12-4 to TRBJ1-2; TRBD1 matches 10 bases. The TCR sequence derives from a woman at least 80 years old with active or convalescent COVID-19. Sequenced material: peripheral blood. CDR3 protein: CASSLGQGSGYTF. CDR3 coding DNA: TGTGCCAGCAGTCTGGGACAGGGGTCCGGCTACACCTTC.